This TCR beta chain was sequenced for a study of T cells after yellow fever vaccination. Synthesis of TCR cDNA relied on 5'RACE template switching, which attached a universal primer site and UMIs. From the 5' RACE reads, TCRdb called clonotypes with MiXCR, one entry per CDR3 protein. The data contain some 350,000 distinct CDR3 sequences, approximately 4% of them singletons. Findings and limits, study-wide: Most clones from primary vaccination resurfaced after the booster (about 95% CD4, around 91% CD8). The appearance of a small share of clonotypes in both CD4 and CD8 compartments was observed.

The CDR3 length is 12 residues. The germline V and J ends were trimmed by 7 bases and 7 bases, with 14 bases remaining between them. Germline loops: CDR1 MNHEY, CDR2 SMNVEV (reference sequence). This clonotype was seen a few times. Antigen: not known. This receptor was taken from a man younger than 35 who received the YFV17D yellow fever vaccine. The sample here was PBMCs, taken 5 days after the yellow fever booster vaccination. This chain links TRBV27 with TRBJ2-7, with D unresolved. The DNA for the CDR3 is TGTGCCAGCACCTCCGGGTCCGGGGAGCAGTACTTC. Amino acid sequence: CASTSGSGEQYF.